This TCR beta chain came from a study of Ad26.COV2.S vaccination and SARS-CoV-2 variants. The overall study: Donor got 5x10^10 or 1x10^11 viral particles of Ad26.COV2.S.

Comments on this clone: As yet, its antigen is unknown.

Treatment reported: roughly 18 received Ad26.COV2.S at low or high dose, single or two shots; 5 received placebo; per-sample allocation not given. All samples were drawn on day 63, counting from the first vaccine or placebo injection. Vaccine was an Ad26 vector expressing Wuhan-strain SARS-CoV-2 spike. Clones were read by immunoSEQ multiplex PCR, and TCRdb kept only the in-frame ones, dropping some. The sample has approximately 420,000 clones, roughly 90% seen once. General observations from the study: Reportedly, spike-specific CD8+ and CD4+ T cell responses achieved substantial breadth once vaccination had taken place. Non-spike TCR breadth was similar in vaccine and placebo recipients.

The TCR sequence derives from a person between 18 and 65 years old who received the Ad26.COV2.S COVID-19 vaccine or a placebo. The sequences come from peripheral blood, collected in a trial of Ad26.COV2.S vaccine versus placebo.

CDR3 loop: CASSPRTGSSNQPQHF. In DNA form, the CDR3 reads TGTGCCAGCAGCCCCCGGACAGGGTCTAGCAATCAGCCCCAGCATTTT. This sequence joins TRBV11-3 and TRBJ1-5; TRBD1 matches 8 bases. CDR1 and CDR2 (germline): SGHNT, YENEEA. Trimming removed 5 bases from V and 0 bases from J; junction bases left unmatched: 6. This CDR3 is 16 amino acids long. Looking up the rest from reference TRBV11-3 and TRBJ1-5 gives the full variable domain: EAGVVQSPRYKIIEKKQPVAFWCNPISGHNTLYWYLQNLGQGPELLIRYENEEAVDDSQLPKDRFSAERLKGVDSTLKIQPAELGDSAVYLCASSPRTGSSNQPQHFGDGTRLSIL.